This T cell receptor beta chain appears in the sequencing data of a study of post-analysis software for immune sequencing data. On the study more broadly: Disease courses included relapsing-remitting, secondary progressive and progressive-relapsing multiple sclerosis. General observations from the study: Patients showed TRBV5-6, TRBV5-1 and TRBV20-1 among a few TRBV segments more frequent than in controls. Among multiple sclerosis patients, normalized Chao1 diversity was significantly below that of controls.

Germline CDR1 and CDR2: SQVTM and ANQGSEA. V lost 4 bases, J lost 7 bases, and 5 bases stayed unmatched. The CDR3 contains 14 residues. As to this clonotype: The antigen is unknown.

The library was made from cDNA and included unique molecular identifiers. TCRdb used MiXCR to reprocess the PCR reads, holding one entry per CDR3 protein. There are approximately 660,000 distinct CDR3 sequences in the sample; roughly three fifths occur only once, and around 11% lies in the top ten. This clonotype was sampled from a girl under 10 years old with multiple sclerosis. V is TRBV29-1 and J is TRBJ2-1; TRBD2 matches 12 bases. Material: blood. CDR3: CSVVGLAGKNEQFF. CDR3 coding DNA: TGCAGCGTTGTAGGACTAGCGGGAAAGAATGAGCAGTTCTTC.